This T cell receptor (beta chain) derives from a study of blood T cell repertoires in COVID-19. Study as a whole: The cDNA or gDNA used as material had been derived from T cells, B-cell-depleted T cells, or PBMCs.

This CDR3 contains 15 residues. CDR1 and CDR2 (germline): MNHEY, SMNVEV (reference sequence). Trimming took 5 bases from V and 0 from J, leaving 10 bases between them. Original handling: Cell counts per sample came from amplifying reference gene primers. The repertoire was sequenced with immunoSEQ multiplex PCR; TCRdb's copy has only in-frame clones and lacks some. V, J and clone size were drawn from that table, and D and trimming were deduced from the DNA. The sample shows approximately 300,000 clones, more than 90% of them seen only once. Cohorts were based on clinical histories the participants reported. Symptom resolution, clearance, or two negative PCRs marked donors in Cohort 3 as recovered.

The source is a young woman who had recovered from COVID-19. The V call is TRBV27, the J call TRBJ2-2, with TRBD1 as a possible D gene (6 bases). Material for sequencing was PBMCs or T cells enriched from blood (not recorded which). CDR3 sequence (DNA): TGTGCCAGCAGTCCGACAGGCTCGAACACCGGGGAGCTGTTTTTT. Translating gives CASSPTGSNTGELFF.